These T cell receptor beta chains were read from a single sample in a study of blood T cell repertoires in COVID-19. Only in-frame clones appear in the TCRdb table, and some are missing; sequencing was by immunoSEQ multiplex PCR. The sample has 150,000 to 200,000 clones; around 82% are singletons. The sequenced material came from peripheral blood. All receptors come from a human donor with acute or convalescent COVID-19. The donor label of this sample is uncertain. Both conserved end residues are part of each CDR3. D genes are given only for firm matches. Part of the rows lack a size; the others show once, few, many or a class for expanded clones.

j_call,d_call,clone_size,v_call,cdr3_nt,cdr3_aa
TRBJ1-1,-,-,TRBV2,TGTGCCAGCAGTGTTGAAGGGGTAAGGACTGAAGCTTTCTTT,CASSVEGVRTEAFF
TRBJ1-2,-,-,TRBV28,TGTGCCAGCAGTTCGTCAGTGGCGCGGGGCTACACCTTC,CASSSSVARGYTF
TRBJ1-6,TRBD1,-,TRBV5-1,TGCGCCAGCAGGGGACAGGGGGATTCGGGATCACCCCTCCACTTT,CASRGQGDSGSPLHF
TRBJ1-1,TRBD1,-,TRBV4-1,TGCGCCAGCAGCCGAGACAGGGGGAACACTGAAGCTTTCTTT,CASSRDRGNTEAFF
TRBJ1-4,-,-,TRBV6-5,TGTGCCAGCGTTGGACAGCCAACTAATGAAAAACTGTTTTTT,CASVGQPTNEKLFF
TRBJ2-1,TRBD2,-,TRBV27,TGTGCCAGCAGTTTTCTACCGGGACTAGCGGGAGGGCGCGACAATGAGCAGTTCTTC,CASSFLPGLAGGRDNEQFF
TRBJ2-7,TRBD1,-,TRBV5-8,TGTGCCAGCAGCTTGACAGGGGCGAGCGCCGAGCAGTACTTC,CASSLTGASAEQYF
TRBJ1-6,TRBD1,-,TRBV10-2,TGCGCCAGCAGTGCAGGGGGCGTGGATTCACCCCTCCACTTT,CASSAGGVDSPLHF
TRBJ1-6,-,once,TRBV30,TGTGCCTGGAGTGTAAACCTTCCGAGGGATTCACCCCTCCACTTT,CAWSVNLPRDSPLHF
TRBJ1-6,-,-,TRBV9,TGTGCCAGCAGCGTAGCTAGCGGGGGGCATAATTCACCCCTCCACTTT,CASSVASGGHNSPLHF